This T cell receptor (beta chain) was identified during a study of T cell responses to AZD1222 COVID-19 vaccine. The ends were cut back, 8 bases at V and 1 base at J, with 9 bases in the middle. This CDR3 comprises 13 residues. The germline V gene has CDR1 KGHSH and CDR2 LQKENI. Assay used: immunoSEQ multiplex PCR; TCRdb lists only in-frame clones, some missing. Here the sample spans 95,000 to 150,000 clones, 85% to 90% being singletons. With respect to this clone: What it binds is unknown.

Findings and caveats of the study: Nearly half of spike-specific TCRs reportedly go after variant regions that carry no mutations. Repertoire samples came only from after the peak T cell response. Donors were chiefly white British, with a greater number of females, and clonal diversity was perhaps underestimated.

This TCR derives from an adult in good health. The chain joins TRBV18 to TRBJ1-5; D unresolved. Source: peripheral blood, taken on day 0 of AZD1222 vaccination. The CDR3 DNA sequence: TGTGCCAGCCCCCCCCAGAGCAATCAGCCCCAGCATTTT. Its translation: CASPPQSNQPQHF.